There are a few counts of the clone carrying this TCR beta chain. Collection of lesional scalp punch biopsies and peripheral blood was performed in alopecia areata patients. The entry originates in a study of CD8+ T cells in alopecia areata. Study summary: For the treated group, dosing was oral tofacitinib at 5 to 10 mg twice daily.

Once RNA had been extracted, it was reverse transcribed into cDNA to act as the sequencing template. Some clones are missing from TCRdb's copy, which holds only in-frame ones; the method was immunoSEQ multiplex PCR. In the table there are approximately 12,000 clones, roughly 60% of which are singletons. From germline, CDR1 is WSHSY and CDR2 SAAADI. The CDR3 extends over 15 amino acids. The V segment lost 2 bases and the J segment 4 bases; nucleotides outside the gene matches: 7. This chain connects TRBV10-2 to TRBJ2-7; 8 bases match TRBD1. This receptor was obtained from a human donor with alopecia areata. The sample comprised skin. CDR3 DNA: TGCGCCAGCAGTGAGCCAGGACAGGGTAGTTACGAGCAGTACTTC. Translated: CASSEPGQGSYEQYF.